This T cell receptor (beta chain) was sequenced in a study of PD-1 blockade in classical Hodgkin lymphoma. Study-wide findings and caveats: Causes of the repertoire differences remain undefined, possibly disease activity or prior therapy. The CD4+ diversity rise by C4D1 was clearest in complete responders. Healthy donors were reported to have higher baseline TCR diversity than newly diagnosed patients.

V shed 3 bases and J shed 2 bases, with 14 bases lying between them. The length of the CDR3 is 15 residues. Germline loops: CDR1 MNHNS, CDR2 SASEGT. This clone has more than one count but fewer than ten. Its antigen remains unknown. Distinct nucleotide sequences in the sample also encode this CDR3. Profiled with immunoSEQ multiplex PCR; TCRdb holds only in-frame clones, not every one. The sample lists 60,000 to 75,000 clones, roughly nine tenths occurring once. The patients all showed relapse after autologous stem cell transplantation, while their brentuximab vedotin exposure varied. Best overall response was complete response, partial response or progressive disease in these relapsed/refractory classical Hodgkin lymphoma patients.

The chain has TRBV6-1 and TRBJ2-7, with D possibly called TRBD1 or TRBD2 (6 bases each). The starting material was peripheral blood mononuclear cells (PBMCs), obtained at baseline. The clonotype was recovered from a human donor with classical Hodgkin lymphoma. CDR3 sequence reads: CASSEEGGRTYEQYF. DNA of the CDR3: TGTGCCAGCAGTGAGGAGGGGGGACGGACCTACGAGCAGTACTTC.